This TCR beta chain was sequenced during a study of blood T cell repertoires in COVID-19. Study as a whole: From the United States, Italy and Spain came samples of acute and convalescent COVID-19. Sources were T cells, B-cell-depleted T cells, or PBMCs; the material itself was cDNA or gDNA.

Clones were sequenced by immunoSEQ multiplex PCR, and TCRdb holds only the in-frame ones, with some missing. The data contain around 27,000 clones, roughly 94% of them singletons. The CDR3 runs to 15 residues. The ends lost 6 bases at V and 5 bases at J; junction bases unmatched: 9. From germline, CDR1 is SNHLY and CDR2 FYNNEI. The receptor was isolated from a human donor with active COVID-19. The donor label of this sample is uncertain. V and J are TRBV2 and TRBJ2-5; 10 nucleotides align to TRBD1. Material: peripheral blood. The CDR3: CASRAGTGERETQYF. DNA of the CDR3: TGTGCCAGCAGGGCCGGGACAGGGGAGAGGGAGACCCAGTACTTC.